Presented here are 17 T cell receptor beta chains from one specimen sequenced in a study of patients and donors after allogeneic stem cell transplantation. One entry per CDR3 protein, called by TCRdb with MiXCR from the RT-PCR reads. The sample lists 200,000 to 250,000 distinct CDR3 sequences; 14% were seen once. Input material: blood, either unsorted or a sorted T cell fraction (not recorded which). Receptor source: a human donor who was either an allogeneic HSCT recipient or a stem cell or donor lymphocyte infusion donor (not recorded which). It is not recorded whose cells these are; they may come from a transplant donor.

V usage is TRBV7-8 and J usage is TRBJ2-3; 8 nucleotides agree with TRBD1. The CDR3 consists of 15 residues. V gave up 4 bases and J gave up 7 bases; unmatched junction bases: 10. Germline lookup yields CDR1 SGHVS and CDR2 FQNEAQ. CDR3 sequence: CASSSVPGQAYTQYF. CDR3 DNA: TGTGCCAGCAGCTCCGTCCCGGGACAGGCTTATACGCAGTATTTT.

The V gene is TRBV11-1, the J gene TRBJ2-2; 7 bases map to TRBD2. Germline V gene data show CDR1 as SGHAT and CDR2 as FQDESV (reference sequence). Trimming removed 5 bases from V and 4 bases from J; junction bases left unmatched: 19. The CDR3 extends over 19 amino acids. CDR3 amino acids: CASSPGWNQRGTSTGELFF. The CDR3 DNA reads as TGTGCCAGCAGCCCCGGTTGGAATCAGCGGGGAACTTCCACCGGGGAGCTGTTTTTT.

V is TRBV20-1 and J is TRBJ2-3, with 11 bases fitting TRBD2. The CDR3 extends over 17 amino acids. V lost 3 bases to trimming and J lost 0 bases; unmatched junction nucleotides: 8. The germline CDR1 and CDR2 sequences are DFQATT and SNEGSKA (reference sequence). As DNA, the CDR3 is TGCAGTGCTAGTAGGGTTAGCGGGGGGGATAGCACAGATACGCAGTATTTT. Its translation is CSASRVSGGDSTDTQYF.

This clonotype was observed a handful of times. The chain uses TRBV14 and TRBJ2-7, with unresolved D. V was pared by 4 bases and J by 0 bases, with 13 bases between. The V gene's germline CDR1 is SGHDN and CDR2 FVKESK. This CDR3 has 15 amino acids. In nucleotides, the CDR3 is TGTGCCAGCAGCCTGGGCCCTGCTCTCTCCTACGAGCAGTACTTC. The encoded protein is CASSLGPALSYEQYF.

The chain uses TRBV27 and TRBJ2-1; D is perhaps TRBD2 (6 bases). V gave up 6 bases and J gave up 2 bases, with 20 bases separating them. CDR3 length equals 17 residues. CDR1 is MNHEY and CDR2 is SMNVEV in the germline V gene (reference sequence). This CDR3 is CASSLGRGGLPYNEQFF. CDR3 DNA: TGTGCCAGCAGCCTTGGGCGGGGTGGGCTCCCCTACAATGAGCAGTTCTTC.

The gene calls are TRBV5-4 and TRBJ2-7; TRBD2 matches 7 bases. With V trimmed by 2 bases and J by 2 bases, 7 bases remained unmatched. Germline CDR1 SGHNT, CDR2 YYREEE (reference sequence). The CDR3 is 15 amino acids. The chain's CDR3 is CASSFRSSGTYEQYF. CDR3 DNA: TGTGCCAGCAGCTTTCGGTCTAGCGGTACCTACGAGCAGTACTTC.

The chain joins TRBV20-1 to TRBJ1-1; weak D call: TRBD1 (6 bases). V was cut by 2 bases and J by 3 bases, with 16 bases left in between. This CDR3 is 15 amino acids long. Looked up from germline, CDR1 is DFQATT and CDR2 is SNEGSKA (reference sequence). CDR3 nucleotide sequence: TGCAGTGCTAGAAATATCTACAGGGCTGACACTGAAGCTTTCTTT. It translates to CSARNIYRADTEAFF.

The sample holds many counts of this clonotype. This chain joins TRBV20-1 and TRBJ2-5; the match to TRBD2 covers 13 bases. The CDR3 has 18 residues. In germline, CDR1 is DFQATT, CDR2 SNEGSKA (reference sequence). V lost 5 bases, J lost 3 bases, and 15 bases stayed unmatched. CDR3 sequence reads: CSAYPGTSGKSVEETQYF. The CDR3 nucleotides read TGCAGTGCTTATCCCGGGACTAGCGGGAAATCAGTGGAAGAGACCCAGTACTTC.

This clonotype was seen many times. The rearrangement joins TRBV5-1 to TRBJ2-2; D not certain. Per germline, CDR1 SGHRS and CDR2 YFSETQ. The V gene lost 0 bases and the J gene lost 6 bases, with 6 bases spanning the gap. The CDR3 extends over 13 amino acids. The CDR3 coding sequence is TGCGCCAGCAGCTTGGAAGACTCCGGGGAGCTGTTTTTT. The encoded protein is CASSLEDSGELFF.

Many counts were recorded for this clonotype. CDR3 nucleotides: TGTGCCAGCAGCGTAGGACAGGTTAATGGCTACACCTTC. Translated, it gives CASSVGQVNGYTF. This chain uses TRBV7-9 with TRBJ1-2, with 7 bases fitting TRBD1. Germline loops: CDR1 SEHNR, CDR2 FQNEAQ (reference sequence). This CDR3 comprises 13 residues. V was pared by 5 bases and J by 6 bases, with 6 bases of the junction left unmatched.

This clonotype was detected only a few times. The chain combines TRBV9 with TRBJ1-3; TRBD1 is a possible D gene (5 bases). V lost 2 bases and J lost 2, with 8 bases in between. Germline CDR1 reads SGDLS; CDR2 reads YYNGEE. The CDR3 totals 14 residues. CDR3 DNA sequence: TGTGCCAGCAGCGTTGGCAGGGCTGGAAACACCATATATTTT. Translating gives CASSVGRAGNTIYF. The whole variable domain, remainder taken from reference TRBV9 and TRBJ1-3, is DSGVTQTPKHLITATGQRVTLRCSPRSGDLSVYWYQQSLDQGLQFLIQYYNGEERAKGNILERFSAQQFPDLHSELNLSSLELGDSALYFCASSVGRAGNTIYFGEGSWLTVV.

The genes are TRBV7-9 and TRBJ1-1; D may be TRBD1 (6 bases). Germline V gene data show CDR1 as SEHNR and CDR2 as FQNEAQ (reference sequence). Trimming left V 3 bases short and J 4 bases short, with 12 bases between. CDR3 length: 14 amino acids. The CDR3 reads CASSFTGLGTEAFF. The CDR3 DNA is TGTGCCAGCAGCTTCACAGGGCTTGGCACTGAAGCTTTCTTT.

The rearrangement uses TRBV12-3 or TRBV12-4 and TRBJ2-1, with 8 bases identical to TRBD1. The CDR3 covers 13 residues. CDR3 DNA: TGTGCGTTTGGCAGGGGGCCCTACAATGAGCAGTTCTTC. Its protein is CAFGRGPYNEQFF.

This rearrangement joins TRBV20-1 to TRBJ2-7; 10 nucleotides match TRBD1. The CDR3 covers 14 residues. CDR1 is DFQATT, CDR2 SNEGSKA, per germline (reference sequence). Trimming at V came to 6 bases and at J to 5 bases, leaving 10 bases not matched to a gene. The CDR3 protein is CSAPRGTGEHEQYF. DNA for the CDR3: TGCAGTGCGCCGCGGGGGACAGGGGAACACGAGCAGTACTTC.

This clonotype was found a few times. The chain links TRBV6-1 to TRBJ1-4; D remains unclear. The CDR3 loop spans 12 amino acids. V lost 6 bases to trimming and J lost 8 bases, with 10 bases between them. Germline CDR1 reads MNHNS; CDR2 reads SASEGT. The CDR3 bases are TGTGCCAGCAGGGGCCCCATGGAAAAACTGTTTTTT. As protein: CASRGPMEKLFF.

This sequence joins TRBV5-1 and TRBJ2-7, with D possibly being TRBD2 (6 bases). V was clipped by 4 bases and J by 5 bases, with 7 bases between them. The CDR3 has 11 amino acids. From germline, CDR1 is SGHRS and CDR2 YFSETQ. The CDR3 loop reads CASSREHEQYF. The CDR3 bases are TGCGCCAGCAGCCGGGAGCACGAGCAGTACTTC. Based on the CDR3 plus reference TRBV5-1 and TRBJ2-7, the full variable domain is KAGVTQTPRYLIKTRGQQVTLSCSPISGHRSVSWYQQTPGQGLQFLFEYFSETQRNKGNFPGRFSGRQFSNSRSEMNVSTLELGDSALYLCASSREHEQYFGPGTRLTVT.

This CDR3 reads CASSRRGNTEAFF. As DNA, the CDR3 is TGTGCCAGCAGCCGGAGGGGGAACACTGAAGCTTTCTTT. This rearrangement joins TRBV3-1 to TRBJ1-1, with D tentatively TRBD1 (5 bases). Germline CDR1 is LGHDT and CDR2 is YNNKEL (reference sequence). Trimming cost V 4 bases and J 1 base, with 7 bases left between them. The CDR3 is made up of 13 amino acids.